The clone carrying this T cell receptor beta chain occurred many times. Its target is not known. Amplified regions were TCR beta CDR3 sequences from RNA transcripts. The HTBI primer set was used in a first-round RT-PCR of the TCR CDR3. TCRdb re-called the multiplex PCR reads with MiXCR, one entry per CDR3 protein. The sample includes a few hundred thousand distinct CDR3 sequences, roughly 15% seen only once; the top ten take 15% to 20%. These data originate in a study of T cells in Graves' hyperthyroidism and ophthalmopathy. Study overall: Peripheral blood samples were taken at initial diagnosis, prior to any treatment. Notes on the study in general: Before onset, by a median of around 6.1 months, the model predicted ophthalmopathy.

Clinical symptoms, serum thyroxine, TRAb, thyroid ultrasound and orbital computed tomography established diagnosis. PBMCs stemmed from less than 13 ml fresh peripheral blood. Looked up from germline, CDR1 is MDHEN and CDR2 is SYDVKM. CDR3 length: 14 amino acids. Trimming left V 2 bases short and J 2 bases short, with 10 bases between. The sequencing input was blood. The chain combines TRBV28 with TRBJ2-7; D uncertain. The receptor was isolated from a woman between 18 and 29 years old with Graves' ophthalmopathy. As DNA, the CDR3 is TGTGCCAGCAGTTTACCCAGTAGACCCTACGAGCAGTACTTC. It codes for CASSLPSRPYEQYF.